These 26 T cell receptor beta chains share one sample of origin, sequenced in a study of T and B cells in COVID-19 patients. Multiplex PCR with BIOMED2 TRB-A/B primer pools amplified TRB rearrangements. TCRdb used MiXCR to reprocess the multiplex PCR reads, holding one entry per CDR3 protein. The sample comprises around 10,000 distinct CDR3 sequences, approximately 31% of which are singletons, and roughly a sixth rests with the top ten. From blood, roughly 240-550 ng of genomic DNA served as TRB template. The sequenced sample was blood. The receptors originated from a human donor with active COVID-19.

The J gene is TRBJ2-1, the V gene TRBV6-5; unclear D gene. Trimming shortened V by 8 bases and J by 0 bases, and 8 bases separated the two germline ends. The CDR3 contains 13 residues. Germline CDR1 is MNHEY and CDR2 is SVGAGI. The CDR3 loop reads CASDRVSYNEQFF. In nucleotides, the CDR3 is TGTGCCAGCGATAGGGTCTCCTACAATGAGCAGTTCTTC.

The chain has TRBV18 and TRBJ2-7, with unresolved D. Trimming removed 6 bases at V and 3 bases at J, with 9 bases between. Germline loops: CDR1 KGHSH, CDR2 LQKENI. The CDR3 spans 12 residues. The CDR3 is CASSQLHYEQYF. In nucleotides, the CDR3 is TGTGCCAGCTCCCAGCTACACTACGAGCAGTACTTC.

This clonotype was observed a handful of times. The chain recombines TRBV7-9 with TRBJ1-2, with 9 bases identical to TRBD1. V trimming: 5 bases; J trimming: 0 bases; junction bases outside the gene matches: 4. The CDR3 has 15 amino acids. Per germline, CDR1 SEHNR and CDR2 FQNEAQ (reference sequence). The chain's CDR3 is CASSDRDRANYGYTF. CDR3 coding DNA: TGTGCCAGCAGCGACCGGGACAGGGCTAACTATGGCTACACCTTC.

The chain recombines TRBV7-6 with TRBJ2-7, with D possibly matching TRBD1 (5 bases). CDR1 and CDR2 (germline): SGHVS, FNYEAQ. Deletions cut 2 bases from V and 6 bases from J, with 11 bases between. The CDR3 sequence is 13 residues long. The CDR3 DNA follows: TGTGCCAGCAGCTTACAACAGGCCGCCGAGCAGTACTTC. Translation: CASSLQQAAEQYF.

The chain uses TRBV24-1 and TRBJ1-2; 7 nucleotides agree with TRBD1. V shed 4 bases, J shed 3 bases, and the junction held 7 bases outside the gene matches. CDR1 and CDR2 from the germline V gene are KGHDR and SFDVKD. The CDR3 has 15 amino acids. This CDR3 is CATSDSHRGDYGYTF. The CDR3 DNA is TGTGCCACCAGTGACTCTCACAGGGGAGACTATGGCTACACCTTC.

The chain couples TRBV19 to TRBJ2-7, with D possibly called TRBD1 or TRBD2 (5 bases each). Germline V CDR1 and CDR2: LNHDA, SQIVND (reference sequence). Trimming pared 5 bases from V and 1 base from J, leaving 18 bases between. The CDR3 is 16 amino acids. CDR3: CASSSPGTDSSYEQYF. CDR3 nucleotide sequence: TGTGCCAGTAGTTCACCCGGGACCGATTCTTCCTACGAGCAGTACTTC. The whole variable domain, filled in from reference TRBV19 and TRBJ2-7, reads DGGITQSPKYLFRKEGQNVTLSCEQNLNHDAMYWYRQDPGQGLRLIYYSQIVNDFQKGDIAEGYSVSREKKESFPLTVTSAQKNPTAFYLCASSSPGTDSSYEQYFGPGTRLTVT.

This clonotype has only a few counts. This chain joins TRBV6-5 and TRBJ2-5, with 12 positions matching TRBD2. This CDR3 is built from 16 residues. Germline CDR1 and CDR2: MNHEY and SVGAGI. J lost 5 bases, V lost 6 bases, and 10 bases had no gene match. CDR3 nucleotides: TGTGCCAGCAGCCCGAGACTAGCGGGGGTCGATGAGACCCAGTACTTC. Its translation: CASSPRLAGVDETQYF.

The chain employs TRBV20-1 and TRBJ2-1; the D is unclear. V was cut by 6 bases and J by 4 bases, with 16 bases left in between. The V gene's germline CDR1 is DFQATT and CDR2 SNEGSKA (reference sequence). There are 14 residues in the CDR3. CDR3 region: CSAAQATSYNEQFF. The CDR3 DNA is TGCAGTGCCGCGCAGGCGACCAGTTACAATGAGCAGTTCTTC.

By frequency in the sample, this clonotype is medium-sized. V is TRBV6-5 and J is TRBJ1-2; TRBD1 is a possible D gene (6 bases). The germline V gene encodes CDR1 MNHEY and CDR2 SVGAGI. The CDR3 contains 13 residues. The V gene lost 7 bases and the J gene lost 7 bases, with 16 bases spanning the gap. In DNA form, the CDR3 reads TGTGCCAGCAAACAGGGAGGGGGTGGTGGCTACACCTTC. Amino acids: CASKQGGGGGYTF.

In its sample, this clonotype ranks as medium-sized. V gene TRBV29-1 combines with J gene TRBJ2-5; D gene unclear. Trimming shortened V by 4 bases and J by 6 bases, and 12 bases separated the two germline ends. CDR1 is SQVTM and CDR2 is ANQGSEA in the germline V gene. CDR3 length equals 12 residues. The CDR3 here is CSVVLGMQTQYF. The CDR3, as DNA: TGCAGCGTTGTGTTAGGGATGCAGACCCAGTACTTC.

The chain carries TRBV6-6 and TRBJ2-1; D is ambiguous. CDR3 length equals 14 residues. The germline V gene has CDR1 MNHNY and CDR2 SVGAGI (reference sequence). V lost 2 bases to trimming and J lost 6 bases, with 11 bases between them. CDR3 nucleotides: TGTGCCAGCAGTTACCATCCCCCCAGCAATGAGCAGTTCTTC. Protein: CASSYHPPSNEQFF.

The chain links TRBV5-5 to TRBJ2-5; 11 positions agree with TRBD2. CDR3 size: 16 residues. Germline lookup yields CDR1 SGHKS and CDR2 YYEKEE (reference sequence). V dropped 0 bases and J dropped 5; count of bases not matched to a gene: 6. This CDR3 reads CASSLEVASGRETQYF. The CDR3 nucleotides read TGTGCCAGCAGCTTGGAGGTCGCTAGCGGGAGGGAGACCCAGTACTTC.

This clonotype is deemed medium-sized. V usage is TRBV19 and J usage is TRBJ1-2, with TRBD1 matching over 10 bases. The CDR3 totals 15 residues. Unmatched junction bases numbered 8, after V lost 5 bases and J lost 5 bases. Per the germline V gene, CDR1 is LNHDA and CDR2 is SQIVND (reference sequence). The CDR3 region has the DNA TGTGCCAGTAGTTCATCCGCGGGACAGGGGTATGGCTACACCTTC. Protein product: CASSSSAGQGYGYTF.

The chain employs TRBV5-4 and TRBJ2-7; TRBD2 matches 8 bases. Germline CDR1 SGHNT, CDR2 YYREEE (reference sequence). CDR3 length equals 17 residues. V gave up 0 bases and J gave up 2 bases; unmatched junction bases: 10. The CDR3 bases are TGTGCCAGCAGCTTGGCCGGGGGCGGGGGGACAACCTACGAGCAGTACTTC. This codes for CASSLAGGGGTTYEQYF.

This clonotype was counted only a few times. The V and J genes are TRBV15 and TRBJ1-1, with TRBD1 matching 7 bases. V lost 8 bases to trimming and J lost 3 bases; unmatched junction nucleotides: 9. Germline V gene sequence: CDR1 LNHNV, CDR2 YYDKDF (reference sequence). There are 14 residues in the CDR3. The CDR3 reads CATRTGSVDTEAFF. The CDR3 DNA reads as TGTGCCACCCGGACAGGCAGCGTGGACACTGAAGCTTTCTTT.

The gene calls are TRBV12-3 or TRBV12-4 and TRBJ2-7; D gene unclear. This CDR3 contains 13 residues. Trimming shortened V by 6 bases and J by 3 bases, and 12 bases separated the two germline ends. The CDR3 loop reads CASSRETYYEQYF. For the CDR3, the DNA is TGTGCCAGCAGCCGAGAGACTTACTACGAGCAGTACTTC.

The chain recombines TRBV11-2 with TRBJ1-6; D is undetermined. The germline CDR1 and CDR2 sequences are SGHAT and FQNNGV. The ends were cut back, 1 base at V and 0 bases at J, with 16 bases in the middle. This CDR3 is 19 amino acids long. CDR3 sequence reads: CASSLVGQRRSSYNSPLHF. The CDR3 DNA reads as TGTGCCAGCAGCTTAGTAGGGCAGAGAAGGAGCTCCTATAATTCACCCCTCCACTTT. Drawing the rest from reference TRBV11-2 and TRBJ1-6, the complete variable domain is EAGVAQSPRYKIIEKRQSVAFWCNPISGHATLYWYQQILGQGPKLLIQFQNNGVVDDSQLPKDRFSAERLKGVDSTLKIQPAKLEDSAVYLCASSLVGQRRSSYNSPLHFGNGTRLTVT.

This clonotype was observed a few times. The chain links TRBV6-5 to TRBJ1-2, with D possibly matching TRBD1 (6 bases). CDR3 length: 13 amino acids. With 7 bases removed from V and 4 bases from J, the gap between germline ends came to 13 bases. Germline values: CDR1 MNHEY, CDR2 SVGAGI. CDR3 sequence (DNA): TGTGCCAGCACCCGGGGGCGACCCTATGGCTACACCTTC. Amino acids: CASTRGRPYGYTF.

This clonotype was seen just once. The V and J genes are TRBV7-6 and TRBJ1-6, with 7 bases that match TRBD1. The length of the CDR3 is 14 residues. The germline V gene encodes CDR1 SGHVS and CDR2 FNYEAQ. Trimming removed 5 bases from V and 4 bases from J; junction bases left unmatched: 2. The CDR3 sequence: CASSPGQYNSPLHF. Here the CDR3 DNA reads TGTGCCAGCAGCCCGGGACAGTATAATTCACCCCTCCACTTT.

This clonotype was seen once. This chain links TRBV7-9 with TRBJ2-3, with a weak D call TRBD2 (6 bases). CDR3 length: 15 residues. Trimming left V 2 bases short and J 0 bases short, with 9 bases between. The germline V gene has CDR1 SEHNR and CDR2 FQNEAQ (reference sequence). In nucleotides, the CDR3 is TGTGCCAGCAGCTTAAAGGGACTTAGCACAGATACGCAGTATTTT. Translation: CASSLKGLSTDTQYF.

This clonotype is labeled medium-sized. The rearrangement links TRBV12-3 or TRBV12-4 to TRBJ2-3; unclear D gene. The length of the CDR3 is 13 residues. V was trimmed by 5 bases and J by 2 bases, leaving 8 bases between them. The CDR3 protein is CASSTASTDTQYF. In DNA form, the CDR3 reads TGTGCCAGCAGTACGGCCTCCACAGATACGCAGTATTTT.

This clonotype has only a few counts. The chain combines TRBV5-5 with TRBJ2-3; 11 nucleotides agree with TRBD1. The germline V gene encodes CDR1 SGHKS and CDR2 YYEKEE (reference sequence). V dropped 3 bases and J dropped 5; count of bases not matched to a gene: 11. This CDR3 spans 17 amino acids. The CDR3 is CASSSLQGQGGLDTQYF. The CDR3 DNA follows: TGTGCCAGCAGCTCCCTCCAGGGACAGGGGGGGTTAGATACGCAGTATTTT.

There are a few counts of this clonotype. The chain has TRBV5-1 and TRBJ2-5, with D possibly TRBD1 on 6 matching bases. The CDR3 is made up of 14 amino acids. The germline gives CDR1 SGHRS, CDR2 YFSETQ. V gave up 2 bases and J gave up 6 bases, with 14 bases separating them. The CDR3 nucleotides are TGCGCCAGCAGCTTTGGGGAGACAGGTCAGACCCAGTACTTC. This gives the protein CASSFGETGQTQYF.

Note on this clonotype: The junction shows a germline mismatch at one end, possibly a read error. The chain combines TRBV5-5 with TRBJ1-5; D is perhaps TRBD1 (5 bases). The CDR3 covers 13 residues. Germline CDR1 reads SGHKS; CDR2 reads YYEKEE (reference sequence). Here the CDR3 reads CASSRGDNQPQHF. DNA of the CDR3: TGCGCCAGCAGCCGAGGGGACAATCAGCCCCAGCATTTT.

The chain joins TRBV27 to TRBJ2-7; D could derive from TRBD1 or TRBD2 (5 bases each). V dropped 3 bases and J dropped 6 bases, with 15 bases sitting between them. This CDR3 spans 14 amino acids. Germline V gives CDR1 MNHEY, CDR2 SMNVEV (reference sequence). As DNA, the CDR3 is TGTGCCAGCAGTTTTACGTTCGGGGCAGTCGAGCAGTACTTC. Translation gives CASSFTFGAVEQYF.

This chain joins TRBV11-1 and TRBJ2-1; D uncertain. From germline, CDR1 is SGHAT and CDR2 FQDESV (reference sequence). The CDR3 loop spans 14 amino acids. The V and J ends lost 7 bases and 4 bases respectively, with 14 bases between them. CDR3 DNA: TGTGCCAGCAATCCTTCCGGACGATACAATGAGCAGTTCTTC. The encoded protein is CASNPSGRYNEQFF.